Below are 12 T cell receptor beta chains sequenced from a single sample in a study of cytomegalovirus exposure and HLA in healthy donors. PCR employed 60 Vbeta and 13 Jbeta primers. The repertoire was sequenced with immunoSEQ multiplex PCR; TCRdb's copy has only in-frame clones and lacks some. The data contain approximately 210,000 clones, 80% to 85% of them singletons. The sequenced material came from PBMCs. These receptors came from a woman aged 40 to 50 in good health and CMV-seronegative.

The chain links TRBV6-1 to TRBJ1-2; D gene ambiguous. Germline V CDR1 and CDR2: MNHNS, SASEGT. Trimming left V 0 bases short and J 8 bases short, with 13 bases between. This CDR3 has 14 residues. For the CDR3, the DNA is TGTGCCAGCAGTGAAGCCGGGGAAATTGACGGCTACACCTTC. Translating it yields CASSEAGEIDGYTF.

The V gene is TRBV19, the J gene TRBJ1-5; 11 nucleotides agree with TRBD1. Per the germline V gene, CDR1 is LNHDA and CDR2 is SQIVND (reference sequence). The CDR3 extends over 14 amino acids. Here the CDR3 reads CAGGGTGGNQPQHF. The CDR3 DNA is TGTGCAGGAGGGGGGACAGGGGGGAATCAGCCCCAGCATTTT.

The DNA for the CDR3 is TGTGCCAGCAGTGGGGCCATCAGCACTAATGAAAAACTGTTTTTT. Its translation is CASSGAISTNEKLFF. This chain uses TRBV2 with TRBJ1-4; D unresolved. In germline, CDR1 is SNHLY, CDR2 FYNNEI. V was cut by 4 bases and J by 2 bases, with 11 bases left in between. This CDR3 contains 15 residues. The entire variable domain, with the rest obtained from reference TRBV2 and TRBJ1-4, is as follows: EPEVTQTPSHQVTQMGQEVILRCVPISNHLYFYWYRQILGQKVEFLVSFYNNEISEKSEIFDDQFSVERPDGSNFTLKIRSTKLEDSAMYFCASSGAISTNEKLFFGSGTQLSVL.

The chain is built from TRBV7-9 and TRBJ2-1, with TRBD2 matching over 8 bases. The CDR3 is 16 residues long. The germline V gene encodes CDR1 SEHNR and CDR2 FQNEAQ (reference sequence). V shed 11 bases and J 4 bases; nucleotides not matched to a gene: 16. The CDR3 DNA sequence: TGTGCCGGAGACCCTTCGGGTACTAGCGGATACAATGAGCAGTTCTTC. Translated, it gives CAGDPSGTSGYNEQFF.

CDR3: CAWNRQGLAQDTQYF. As DNA, the CDR3 is TGTGCCTGGAACCGACAGGGTTTGGCACAGGATACGCAGTATTTT. V and J are TRBV30 and TRBJ2-3; TRBD1 agrees at 7 bases. The length of the CDR3 is 15 residues. Germline loops: CDR1 GTSNPN, CDR2 SVGIG (reference sequence). The ends lost 4 bases at V and 6 bases at J; junction bases unmatched: 13.

This clone was seen only a few times. The chain is built from TRBV13 and TRBJ2-5, with 11 bases identical to TRBD2. CDR1 is PRHDT, CDR2 FYEKMQ, per germline (reference sequence). The CDR3 contains 18 residues. After removal of 6 bases from V and 1 base from J, the junction contained 13 bases not matched to a gene. The CDR3 DNA reads as TGTGCCAGCAGTTCTAGCGCTTTAGCGGGAGGGCCCCAAGAGACCCAGTACTTC. Protein: CASSSSALAGGPQETQYF.

The table lists this clone with a count of one. J is TRBJ2-7 and V is TRBV18; TRBD1 matches 7 bases. CDR1 and CDR2 (germline): KGHSH, LQKENI. V dropped 3 bases and J dropped 5; count of bases not matched to a gene: 4. The CDR3 has 13 amino acids. In DNA, the CDR3 is TGTGCCAGCTCACCGACAGGGAGTAACGAGCAGTACTTC. It translates to CASSPTGSNEQYF.

The rearrangement joins TRBV19 to TRBJ2-7, with D tentatively TRBD2 (5 bases). CDR1 LNHDA and CDR2 SQIVND come from the germline V gene (reference sequence). Trimming pared 1 base from V and 0 bases from J, leaving 10 bases between. There are 15 residues in the CDR3. The CDR3 is CASSIAGIGSYEQYF. In DNA form, the CDR3 reads TGTGCCAGTAGTATAGCCGGGATAGGCTCCTACGAGCAGTACTTC.

The chain recombines TRBV4-3 with TRBJ1-2, with TRBD1 matching over 7 bases. The germline gives CDR1 LGHNA, CDR2 YSLEER. The CDR3 spans 15 residues. Germline trimming cut 5 bases from V and 3 bases from J; bases unmatched to any gene: 9. The CDR3 loop reads CASSFEEGADYGYTF. The CDR3 DNA reads TGCGCCAGCAGCTTCGAGGAGGGGGCGGACTATGGCTACACCTTC.

The chain joins TRBV27 to TRBJ2-1, with unresolved D. CDR1 and CDR2 from the germline V gene are MNHEY and SMNVEV (reference sequence). The ends were cut back, 4 bases at V and 0 bases at J, with 13 bases in the middle. The CDR3 is 16 amino acids. The CDR3 region is CASSSTLLSSYNEQFF. Here the CDR3 DNA reads TGTGCCAGCAGTTCGACTTTGCTAAGCTCCTACAATGAGCAGTTCTTC.

This clone was found a few times. This chain joins TRBV7-9 and TRBJ2-4, with 10 bases matching TRBD2. V shed 4 bases and J 7 bases; nucleotides not matched to a gene: 4. Germline V CDR1 and CDR2: SEHNR, FQNEAQ (reference sequence). The CDR3 spans 14 residues. The CDR3 DNA reads TGTGCCAGCAGCTCAACTAGCGGGATTAACATTCAGTACTTC. This encodes CASSSTSGINIQYF.

This chain links TRBV9 with TRBJ1-1, with 9 bases aligning to TRBD1. Germline values: CDR1 SGDLS, CDR2 YYNGEE. J lost 6 bases, V lost 4 bases, and 7 bases had no gene match. The CDR3 sequence is 14 residues long. CDR3 sequence: CASSTNRDRAEAFF. CDR3 DNA: TGTGCCAGCAGCACCAACCGGGACAGGGCTGAAGCTTTCTTT. The whole variable domain, filled in from reference TRBV9 and TRBJ1-1, reads DSGVTQTPKHLITATGQRVTLRCSPRSGDLSVYWYQQSLDQGLQFLIQYYNGEERAKGNILERFSAQQFPDLHSELNLSSLELGDSALYFCASSTNRDRAEAFFGQGTRLTVV.